The clone carrying this TCR beta chain appeared many times. The antigen is unknown. The sample is drawn from a study of T-cell memory formation after mild COVID-19. Whole-study findings and limits: Chiefly within CM and EM were the contracting CD4+ clones; CD8+ ones were within EMRA.

This CDR3 contains 13 residues. Germline CDR1 and CDR2: SEHNR and FQNEAQ (reference sequence). V was shortened by 4 bases and J by 2 bases, with 8 bases between the two germline ends. Via MiXCR, TCRdb re-called the 5' RACE reads, giving one row per CDR3 protein. The sample includes a few hundred thousand distinct CDR3 sequences, roughly 21% seen only once; the top ten take around 13%. The clonotype was recovered from an adult woman who had mild COVID-19 (a few samples of this study predate the infection). Cell type and time point are not known. This rearrangement joins TRBV7-9 to TRBJ1-2; D unclear. The material sequenced was PBMCs or a T cell subset sorted from them (not recorded which). DNA of the CDR3: TGTGCCAGCAGCTCCGGGAGGAACTATGGCTACACCTTC. This gives the protein CASSSGRNYGYTF.